These T cell receptor beta chains were read from a single sample in a study of T-cell memory formation after mild COVID-19. Each CDR3 protein gets one entry after TCRdb re-called the 5' RACE reads with MiXCR. The data hold about 110,000 distinct CDR3 sequences, with around 15% observed a single time. Specimen: PBMCs or a T cell subset sorted from them (not recorded which). These receptors were taken from an adult woman who had mild COVID-19 (a few samples of this study predate the infection). Cell type and time point are not known. The CDR3 runs from the conserved cysteine through the conserved F or W. Fields, in order: D gene, V gene, clone size, J gene, CDR3 DNA, CDR3 protein. The D gene is left open where the match is weak. Clone size is not always given. Where it is, it says once, few, many or a class for expanded clones.

-	TRBV5-5	-	TRBJ1-2	TGTGCCAGCAGCTTGATCAATGCTGACTATGGCTACACCTTC	CASSLINADYGYTF
-	TRBV18	-	TRBJ1-5	TGTGCCAGCTCACCACCGGGGAGGTACAATCAGCCCCAGCATTTT	CASSPPGRYNQPQHF
-	TRBV14	-	TRBJ2-6	TGTGCCAGCAGTAGTAAGCACAACTCTGGGGCCAACGTCCTGACTTTC	CASSSKHNSGANVLTF
-	TRBV7-9	-	TRBJ2-7	TGTGCCAGCAGCCCCGAGGAGACCGTTGCCTACGAGCAGTACTTC	CASSPEETVAYEQYF
-	TRBV7-6	few	TRBJ2-7	TGTGCCAGCAGCTCCCTAGGGGCCGGCTCCTACGAGCAGTACTTC	CASSSLGAGSYEQYF
-	TRBV27	few	TRBJ1-1	TGTGCCAGCAGCGGACAATGGCTGGGGCGGGAAGCTTTCTTT	CASSGQWLGREAFF
-	TRBV7-9	medium-sized	TRBJ2-1	TGTGCCAGCAGCCCGGGACTGGCTAGGAATGAGCAGTTCTTC	CASSPGLARNEQFF
TRBD2	TRBV12-3/TRBV12-4	-	TRBJ2-5	TGTGCCAGCAGTTCCGGACTAGCGGGGCTGCAAGAGACCCAGTACTTC	CASSSGLAGLQETQYF
TRBD2	TRBV5-6	few	TRBJ2-5	TGTGCCAGCAGCTTGGTACTAGCGGGAGAAGAGACCCAGTACTTC	CASSLVLAGEETQYF
-	TRBV3-1	few	TRBJ1-6	TGTGCCAGCAGCCGCCTTGAGGACGGAGATAATTCACCCCTCCACTTT	CASSRLEDGDNSPLHF
-	TRBV12-3/TRBV12-4	many	TRBJ2-7	TGTGCCAGCAGTCCCGACCACAGAATCTACGAGCAGTACTTC	CASSPDHRIYEQYF
TRBD1	TRBV13	few	TRBJ2-7	TGTGCCAGCAGTCGCGATCTAGACAGGGGCTACGAGCAGTACTTC	CASSRDLDRGYEQYF
-	TRBV12-3/TRBV12-4	-	TRBJ2-5	TGTGCCAGCAGAGACGGGGGTACCCAAGAGACCCAGTACTTC	CASRDGGTQETQYF
TRBD1	TRBV25-1	-	TRBJ1-6	TGTGCCAGCAGTGTCAGGGGGTGGTATTCACCCCTCCACTTT	CASSVRGWYSPLHF
TRBD2	TRBV5-6	few	TRBJ2-1	TGTGCCAGCAGCTTGGCTAGCGGAAACAATGAGCAGTTCTTC	CASSLASGNNEQFF
-	TRBV7-2	-	TRBJ1-2	TGTGCCAGCAGCTCGACGGACTATGGCTACACCTTC	CASSSTDYGYTF
TRBD1	TRBV12-3/TRBV12-4	-	TRBJ2-7	TGTGCCAGCAGTTTACGGACAGGGAGCTACGAGCAGTACTTC	CASSLRTGSYEQYF
TRBD1	TRBV5-1	many	TRBJ2-7	TGCGCCAGCAGCTGGACAGGGGCATTATCCGAGCAGTACTTC	CASSWTGALSEQYF
TRBD2	TRBV5-1	-	TRBJ2-5	TGCGCCAGCAGCGCCGGGACTAGCGGGAAACCGGGCCAAGAGACCCAGTACTTC	CASSAGTSGKPGQETQYF
-	TRBV6-2/TRBV6-3	few	TRBJ2-7	TGTGCCAGCACCCGCGATAGTTTGGGCCACGAGCAGTACTTC	CASTRDSLGHEQYF
-	TRBV19	once	TRBJ1-5	TGTGCCAGTAGTATTAGGGGCCATAGCAATCAGCCCCAGCATTTT	CASSIRGHSNQPQHF
-	TRBV5-1	few	TRBJ1-2	TGCGCCAGCAGCTTGTCGACGAGCAACTATGGCTACACCTTC	CASSLSTSNYGYTF
TRBD2	TRBV4-3	few	TRBJ2-3	TGCGCCAGCAGCCGGGGTTCGGCGACTAGCGGGAGGTCCATCCGCACAGATACGCAGTATTTT	CASSRGSATSGRSIRTDTQYF
-	TRBV10-3	-	TRBJ1-1	TGTGCCATCAGTGAGTCCCACGGCACCTCTGAAGCTTTCTTT	CAISESHGTSEAFF
TRBD1	TRBV7-6	-	TRBJ1-2	TGTGCCAGCAGTTCCGACAGGGACTATGGCTACACCTTC	CASSSDRDYGYTF
-	TRBV12-3/TRBV12-4	-	TRBJ2-7	TGTGCCAGCAGTCCCGATTCGGGTACAGGGTCCGTCTACGAGCAGTACTTC	CASSPDSGTGSVYEQYF
TRBD1	TRBV6-1	few	TRBJ1-5	TGTGCCAGCAGCATTCAGGGGGCTGGGGGCAATCAGCCCCAGCATTTT	CASSIQGAGGNQPQHF
-	TRBV7-2	few	TRBJ2-7	TGTGCCAGCAGCCACTGGGACGGCTACGAGCAGTACTTC	CASSHWDGYEQYF
-	TRBV11-2	few	TRBJ1-5	TGTGCCAGCAGCCAGGGGCCAGGGGCACCGAATCAGCCCCAGCATTTT	CASSQGPGAPNQPQHF
-	TRBV9	-	TRBJ2-3	TGTGCCAGCAGCGCAGATGACAGGCTGCTGACTAGCACAGATACGCAGTATTTT	CASSADDRLLTSTDTQYF
-	TRBV29-1	few	TRBJ1-1	TGCAGCGTTAGCAGACTGAACACTGAAGCTTTCTTT	CSVSRLNTEAFF
TRBD1	TRBV14	few	TRBJ2-1	TGTGCCAGCAACAGGGGGTTGAACAATGAGCAGTTCTTC	CASNRGLNNEQFF
-	TRBV6-5	few	TRBJ2-7	TGTGCCAGCAGTTCAAAACAGCTTGACGAGCAGTACTTC	CASSSKQLDEQYF
-	TRBV5-6	-	TRBJ1-1	TGTGCCAGCAGCTTGGGAGGGGGGAACACTGAAGCTTTCTTT	CASSLGGGNTEAFF
-	TRBV27	few	TRBJ1-6	TGTGCCAGCAGTTCGAAGAGCTCCTATAATTCACCCCTCCACTTT	CASSSKSSYNSPLHF
TRBD2	TRBV29-1	many	TRBJ2-5	TGCAGCGTCGGGACTAGCGGGAGAATGTGGGCGGGAGAGACCCAGTACTTC	CSVGTSGRMWAGETQYF
-	TRBV5-6	many	TRBJ2-7	TGTGCCAGCAGCTTCTACAGGGAGTTCTCCTACGAGCAGTACTTC	CASSFYREFSYEQYF
TRBD2	TRBV27	-	TRBJ2-7	TGTGCCAGCACCCGAGGGACTAGCGGGGCCTACGAGCAGTACTTC	CASTRGTSGAYEQYF
TRBD1	TRBV27	-	TRBJ2-3	TGTGCCAGCAGTGCACAGGGGGCGCGCGGCACAGATACGCAGTATTTT	CASSAQGARGTDTQYF
TRBD1	TRBV3-1	-	TRBJ2-6	TGTGCCAGCAGCCAAGTATACAGGGGGCTAAACGTCCTGACTTTC	CASSQVYRGLNVLTF
-	TRBV30	-	TRBJ1-1	TGTGCCTGGAGTCCAGCCCGTGAAGCTTTCTTT	CAWSPAREAFF
-	TRBV4-2	-	TRBJ2-1	TGTGCCAGCAGCCAAGACGACAACAATGAGCAGTTCTTC	CASSQDDNNEQFF
-	TRBV6-2/TRBV6-3	few	TRBJ2-4	TGTGCCAGCAGTTACTCGACTGGGGCGCCCAAAAACATTCAGTACTTC	CASSYSTGAPKNIQYF
-	TRBV20-1	few	TRBJ2-1	TGCAGTGCTAGTCAGGATGGCGAGCAGTTCTTC	CSASQDGEQFF
TRBD1	TRBV20-1	-	TRBJ2-7	TGCAGTGCTAGGGACAGGGCGAAAACCTACGAGCAGTACTTC	CSARDRAKTYEQYF
TRBD1	TRBV27	few	TRBJ2-1	TGTGCCAGCAGTACGCCGGACAGGGGATCCTACAATGAGCAGTTCTTC	CASSTPDRGSYNEQFF